This TCR beta chain originates from a study of cytomegalovirus exposure and HLA in healthy donors (dated by TCRdb to 2015 to 2018). For the wider study: According to an earlier analysis of a few hundred of the donors, about 179 million T cells yielded roughly 100 million unique TCR beta sequences and around 300 Gb of sequence data. Roughly 300 gigabases of sequencing data and approximately 92 million unique TCR sequences made up an early release that covered roughly 670 HLA-typed donors. The genetic ancestry cluster associated with self-reported Caucasian donors included roughly four fifths of the approximately 400 genotyped donors. The study was designed to test whether signatures of past pathogen exposure could be identified by cataloging public T cell receptors. Using immunosequencing, the study profiled T cell repertoires from about 610 subjects and related those repertoires to cytomegalovirus serostatus. A separate validation cohort of some 130 different subjects was used in addition to the 666-subject first cohort. High-throughput TCR immunosequencing, statistical association of individual TCRs with disease status, and machine learning were combined to predict cytomegalovirus infection status. A later analysis re-analyzed previously published TCR beta repertoires from roughly 630 donors and added high-resolution HLA genotyping to study TCR occurrence patterns. The later analysis used no new phenotypic data to find candidate immune exposures, relying instead on TCR beta sequences and their occurrence across donors. To decide whether each TCR beta V gene segment behaved as functional or pseudogenic, an earlier analysis of 587 of the donors relied on high-throughput TCR beta sequencing. Donor age, sex, ethnicity and CMV serostatus were compiled together with the repertoire data. Genome-wide SNP genotypes for about three fifths of the 666 donors were used in a later genetic analysis, which treated that subset as a discovery cohort. All discovery cohort repertoires had been generated using a single sequencing platform. Class I and class II HLA loci were covered by the typing at four-digit resolution. Typing coverage varied by locus: about 629-640 donors for A, B, C, DRB1 and DQB1; approximately 520 for DQA1; around 610 for DPA1; 450 to 480 for DPB1. Four to six DR-DQ haplotypes were handled as single units for association and clustering, since linkage in the cohort was strong. Across under 500 genotyped donors of the cohort, an average of about 240,000 unique TCR beta nucleotide sequences per donor were sequenced, and roughly a sixth of those sequences were non-productive. What the authors observed across the whole study: A later analysis found that TCR association rates varied across HLA loci, with DRB1 alleles showing the most associated TCRs and HLA-C alleles the fewest. The authors suggested that the approach could potentially be generalized to other disease states and immunological phenotypes. Only TCR beta chains were sequenced in this cohort, and the absence of alpha or paired-chain data limited detectable features. A later analysis reported that several top co-occurrence clusters appeared linked to parvovirus B19, influenza, CMV and Epstein-Barr virus. When HLA alleles, especially DR and DQ, strongly co-occurred, attributing TCR associations to individual alleles was difficult. Cytomegalovirus status was reported to be diagnosed by the classifier with high specificity and sensitivity in both the original and validation cohorts. While some public TCRs were present in many individuals, most TCR sequences turned up only very rarely across donors. CMV serostatus was the only immune exposure information available for the cohort. Because some donors lacked HLA typing at each locus, the association tests relied only on the typed subset. Most CMV-associated TCR beta chains appeared to be HLA-restricted in a later analysis, and the HLA associations seemed to be driven largely by CMV exposure. The 87-base-pair reads could not distinguish some IMGT-functional V segments, including TRBV6-2 and TRBV6-3, so those segments were excluded. A cluster of highly shared sequence variants was judged likely to represent a technical artifact of the sequencing pipeline. Compared with the approximately 670-donor mean, donors in an Asian-associated ancestry cluster had fewer N-insertions in productive TCRs, according to a later genetic analysis. In a later analysis, HLA-associated TCR beta chains were found to be more clonally expanded and to have lower generation probabilities than equally common non-associated chains. In an earlier analysis of fewer than 750 of the donors, most TCR beta V segments were observed in productive rearrangements about 87% or about 30% of the time, broadly matching IMGT annotations. A further reported finding was that TCR beta sequences accurately predicted the HLA-A and HLA-B alleles for most subjects in the first cohort. Because counts were too low, seventeen rarely observed V segments, including chromosome 9 orphons, were excluded from the earlier analysis of some 540 of the donors. V-gene and J-gene trimming of TCR beta chains was associated with a missense DCLRE1C variant in a later genetic analysis, and the association was replicated in an independent cohort. A later analysis associated about 17,000 TCR beta sequences with specific HLA alleles at a false discovery rate of 0.05. The study listed 164 TCR beta chains as associated with cytomegalovirus. In vitro tests confirmed that a few of the cytomegalovirus-associated TCR beta chains recognize cytomegalovirus antigens. Correlated functional status among segregating V segments might reflect linkage disequilibrium, but an unknown experimental factor could not be ruled out. The presence/absence analyses assumed that sequencing depth was roughly uniform across donors, and that assumption may not be true.

From cysteine to phenylalanine, the CDR3 is 16 amino acids long. Only the CDR3 region is kept as DNA, spanning 48 bases read in frame from base 1. Trimmed from V: 3 bases; trimmed from J: 8 bases; junction bases lacking a gene match: 9. The germline V gene encodes CDR1 SGDLS and CDR2 YYNGEE. The cohort comprised around 690 healthy bone marrow donors. Cohort members were all nominally healthy when sampled, although unrecorded immune exposures were likely present. The donor tested CMV seropositive, placing the donor among the roughly 300 seropositive members of the cohort. A peripheral blood sample was provided by each donor, and peripheral blood mononuclear cells were used for TCR beta sequencing. The Qiagen DNeasy Blood Extraction Kit was used to extract genomic DNA from the blood cell samples. Receptor amplification or capture employed the immunoSEQ multiplex PCR assay. The multiplex PCR relied on a mix of 60 forward primers for TCR Vbeta segments and 13 reverse primers for TCR Jbeta segments. A multiplex PCR assay on genomic DNA amplified the CDR3 region of rearranged TCR beta genes. The amplified TCR beta libraries were sequenced on the Illumina HiSeq System as 87-base-pair reads. The published analysis was carried out like this. A later analysis tallied around 87 million unique TCR beta chains across the approximately 670 repertoires, and about 12 million of those chains were shared by two or more donors. A nearest-neighbor algorithm error-corrected the raw reads and collapsed the reads into unique sequences, merging closely related sequences to remove PCR and sequencing errors. Alignment of CDR3 sequences to IMGT reference sequences was used to assign V, D and J gene segments. For a sequence to be retained, a match of at least six nucleotides was required to both a V gene segment and a J gene segment. A rearrangement was called productive if the CDR3 had no stop codons and remained in frame with V and J, and every other rearrangement was called non-productive. CDR3 was defined by IMGT convention, running from the second conserved V-encoded cysteine to the conserved J-encoded phenylalanine. In an earlier analysis of roughly 580 of the donors, sequences lacking an unambiguous match to a single V gene segment were excluded. In an earlier analysis of about 590 of the donors, a V segment was called functional when productive rearrangements were above 56.7%, and segregating when the standard deviation between donors exceeded 5%. A statistical classification framework was built to diagnose cytomegalovirus status from the catalog of TCR beta chain sequences. In a later analysis, V and J genes were assigned by comparing TCR nucleotide sequences against IMGT/GENE-DB human TR gene sequences. In a later analysis, CDR3 sequences and most-parsimonious VDJ recombination scenarios were assigned using the TCRdist pipeline. A later analysis defined each TCR beta chain by its CDR3 amino acid sequence plus V-gene family, and excluded reads lacking a unique V-gene family. As a way to deal with suspected cross-contamination and a sequencing artifact, a later analysis dropped approximately 590 nucleotide sequences that were highly shared and had low generation probability. A later analysis calculated a clonal expansion index for each public chain from normalized within-repertoire ranks of inferred template counts. Generation probabilities in a later analysis came from a VDJ recombination model fitted to out-of-frame rearrangements, and those results were checked against IGoR. Hypergeometric tests were used in a later analysis to score TCR-TCR, TCR-HLA and TCR-CMV co-occurrence, with a repertoire-size bias correction applied to the TCR pairs. A later analysis estimated false discovery rates by permuting HLA or CMV assignments 20 times. In a later analysis, co-occurring TCRs were grouped using DBSCAN, and TCRdist sequence similarity was added for clustering within HLA-allele-positive subsets. Repertoires with fewer than 30,000 or more than 120,000 public chains, plus five repertoires with anomalous nucleotide sharing, were excluded from co-occurrence clustering. In TCRdb, the immuneACCESS table is reduced to in-frame sequences with V and J assigned. These tables do not hold every clone; where another copy was compared, an unresolved V gene accounts for under half, and the others remain unexplained. The V and J calls and clone size were taken over from that table, and D and trimming were inferred from the DNA. This sample is represented by 130,000 to 150,000 clones; around 80% of them were singletons. Around 7% of the sample belongs to the ten largest clones.

Concerning this clone itself: Its binding antigen is unknown. Qualities for individual bases were not recorded, and no much larger clone is one base off.

The sequencing input was PBMCs. The source of this sequence is a man in his forties or fifties in good health and CMV-seropositive. Rearrangement joined TRBV9 to TRBJ2-1; TRBD2 fits 12 bases in the junction. The DNA reads as follows: TGTGCCAGCAGCGCCCAACTAGCGGGAGGAGGGGATGAGCAGTTCTTC. This encodes CASSAQLAGGGDEQFF.